Listed here are 25 T cell receptor beta chains from one sample, sequenced in a study of metastatic and nonmetastatic thyroid tumors. TCRdb re-called the PCR reads with MiXCR. Of under 15,000 clones listed, roughly a quarter are singletons. All patients were untreated before thyroid surgery. Sequenced sample: tumor tissue. These receptors came from a female donor with papillary thyroid cancer or a benign thyroid nodule (not recorded which). Some clones in this sample may be carry-over from other donors' samples.

In its sample, this clone was seen many times. The chain joins TRBV10-3 to TRBJ1-1; weak D call: TRBD1 (5 bases). This CDR3 comprises 14 residues. V was cut by 7 bases and J by 1 base, with 13 bases left in between. Germline assignment: CDR1 ENHRY and CDR2 SYGVKD. CDR3 protein: CAITGEGTNTEAFF. The CDR3 DNA is TGTGCCATCACCGGAGAGGGGACGAACACTGAAGCTTTCTTT.

V usage is TRBV9 and J usage is TRBJ2-4, with 7 bases that match TRBD2. V was clipped by 3 bases and J by 0 bases; unmatched bases: 6. Germline V gene lookup returns CDR1 SGDLS and CDR2 YYNGEE. This CDR3 has 16 residues. Written as DNA, the CDR3 is TGTGCCAGCAGCGAGGGAGCGGGGCTAGCCAAAAACATTCAGTACTTC. As protein: CASSEGAGLAKNIQYF.

The V gene is TRBV5-4, the J gene TRBJ2-3; D gene ambiguous. Per germline, CDR1 SGHNT and CDR2 YYREEE (reference sequence). The CDR3 is 17 residues long. Between the trimmed V and J ends, which lost 0 bases and 2 bases, there was a span of 16 bases. CDR3 in DNA: TGTGCCAGCAGCTTGGGGATGGCGGTGGTAATCACAGATACGCAGTATTTT. It codes for CASSLGMAVVITDTQYF.

This clone counts as medium-sized. The CDR3, as DNA: TGTGCCAGCATCAAGGCCGACACAGATACGCAGTATTTT. As protein: CASIKADTDTQYF. The chain uses TRBV6-1 and TRBJ2-3, with D unresolved. Germline V gene lookup returns CDR1 MNHNS and CDR2 SASEGT. The V gene lost 7 bases and the J gene lost 2 bases, with 10 bases spanning the gap. The CDR3 covers 13 residues.

This clone was counted only a few times. A much larger clone lies a single base off, so this may be a read error. J is TRBJ2-7 and V is TRBV7-8; D unclear. Germline V lookup: CDR1 SGHVS, CDR2 FQNEAQ. The CDR3 has 13 amino acids. DNA for the CDR3: TGTGCCAGCAGCTTAGGAGCGAACTACGAGCAGTGCTTC. This gives the protein CASSLGANYEQCF.

At least ten counts were recorded for this clone. This sequence joins TRBV11-3 and TRBJ2-5; D not resolved. V was trimmed by 1 base and J by 3 bases, leaving 6 bases between them. There are 13 residues in the CDR3. Looked up from germline, CDR1 is SGHNT and CDR2 is YENEEA. CDR3 amino acids: CASSLGVEETQYF. The DNA of the CDR3 is TGTGCCAGCAGCTTAGGGGTAGAAGAGACCCAGTACTTC.

There are a few counts of this clone. V and J are TRBV27 and TRBJ2-7; D call uncertain. Germline V lookup: CDR1 MNHEY, CDR2 SMNVEV (reference sequence). The CDR3 length is 14 residues. V was cut by 3 bases and J by 2 bases, with 11 bases left in between. CDR3 residues: CASSFNPGPYEQYF. As DNA, the CDR3 is TGTGCCAGCAGTTTTAACCCAGGCCCCTACGAGCAGTACTTC.

This clone was observed a few times. A read error may produce the germline difference seen at one junction end. V gene TRBV28 combines with J gene TRBJ2-7; D possibly matches TRBD1 or TRBD2 (7 bases each). The CDR3 is 15 residues long. Germline lookup yields CDR1 MDHEN and CDR2 SYDVKM. CDR3 coding DNA: TGTGCCATCAGTTTCCGCAGGGGGGGATCCTACGAGCAGTACTTC. Translating it yields CAISFRRGGSYEQYF.

By sample share, this clone is medium-sized (0.01 to 0.1%). The chain joins TRBV12-3 or TRBV12-4 to TRBJ2-2; D is uncertain. V dropped 6 bases and J dropped 5 bases, with 4 bases sitting between them. The CDR3 extends over 11 amino acids. The CDR3 DNA reads TGTGCCAGCAGCTATACCGGGGAGCTGTTTTTT. It specifies CASSYTGELFF.

In this sample, this clone is medium-sized. V and J are TRBV30 and TRBJ2-7, with D unresolved. CDR3 size: 14 residues. Germline-derived CDR1 and CDR2 are GTSNPN and SVGIG (reference sequence). V lost 0 bases, J lost 3 bases, and 12 bases lay in between. The CDR3 loop reads CAWSVLDGFYEQYF. CDR3 DNA: TGTGCCTGGAGTGTACTCGACGGGTTCTACGAGCAGTACTTC.

V usage is TRBV20-1 and J usage is TRBJ2-7, with D uncertain. The CDR3 extends over 11 amino acids. Germline CDR1 is DFQATT and CDR2 is SNEGSKA (reference sequence). Trimming shortened V by 5 bases and J by 6 bases, and 11 bases separated the two germline ends. In DNA form, the CDR3 reads TGCAGTGCTGCCGACCCTGGCGAGCAGTACTTC. Translation: CSAADPGEQYF.

This clone has more than one count but fewer than ten. V is TRBV6-2 or TRBV6-3 and J is TRBJ2-7; 8 nucleotides align to TRBD1. Germline V CDR1 and CDR2: MNHEY, SVGEGT. V was pared by 6 bases and J by 2 bases, with 15 bases of the junction left unmatched. The CDR3 extends over 17 amino acids. The CDR3 loop is CASRTGTGRVTTYEQYF. In DNA, the CDR3 is TGTGCCAGCAGGACCGGGACAGGAAGGGTTACAACCTACGAGCAGTACTTC.

V is TRBV20-1 and J is TRBJ1-2; 12 bases fit TRBD1. With 4 bases clipped from V and 5 bases from J, the junction kept 5 bases outside the gene matches. Germline CDR1 is DFQATT and CDR2 is SNEGSKA (reference sequence). The CDR3 sequence is 14 residues long. The chain's CDR3 is CSATPGQGAYGYTF. CDR3 sequence (DNA): TGCAGTGCTACTCCGGGACAGGGGGCTTATGGCTACACCTTC.

This chain links TRBV5-1 with TRBJ1-1; perhaps TRBD1 as D (6 bases). CDR3 length: 15 residues. From germline, CDR1 is SGHRS and CDR2 YFSETQ. With 0 bases removed from V and 1 base from J, the gap between germline ends came to 10 bases. This CDR3 is CASSLAGTKNTEAFF. The CDR3 DNA is TGCGCCAGCAGCTTGGCCGGGACAAAGAACACTGAAGCTTTCTTT.

This chain connects TRBV20-1 to TRBJ1-2, with D hard to call. Trimming left V 0 bases short and J 4 bases short, with 18 bases between. The germline CDR1 and CDR2 sequences are DFQATT and SNEGSKA (reference sequence). CDR3 length: 16 amino acids. The CDR3 loop is CSARDPGGGALYGYTF. Written as DNA, the CDR3 is TGCAGTGCTAGAGATCCCGGAGGTGGAGCCCTCTATGGCTACACCTTC.

The chain carries TRBV28 and TRBJ1-2, with D tentatively TRBD1 (5 bases). The V gene lost 7 bases and the J gene lost 7 bases, with 19 bases spanning the gap. The CDR3 has 14 amino acids. Germline V gives CDR1 MDHEN, CDR2 SYDVKM. This CDR3 is CASIPGGYQGGYTF. CDR3 nucleotides: TGTGCCAGCATTCCGGGTGGGTATCAGGGTGGCTACACCTTC.

This clone is medium-sized. The chain joins TRBV10-1 to TRBJ2-5, with 10 bases aligning to TRBD2. Germline loops: CDR1 WNHNN, CDR2 SYGVQD (reference sequence). CDR3 length: 13 residues. Trimming took 4 bases from V and 4 from J; bases not matched to a gene: 0. CDR3 DNA sequence: TGCGCCAGCAGTGGACTAGCGGGAGAGACCCAGTACTTC. Translated, it gives CASSGLAGETQYF.

This sequence joins TRBV13 and TRBJ1-3; D is ambiguous. This CDR3 comprises 17 residues. Trimming took off 3 bases at V and 0 bases at J, with 15 bases between the two ends. The germline V gene has CDR1 PRHDT and CDR2 FYEKMQ (reference sequence). Here the CDR3 DNA reads TGTGCCAGCAGCTTCCAGGCGGCCTGGAGCTCTGGAAACACCATATATTTT. Translating gives CASSFQAAWSSGNTIYF.

This clone appeared many times. The junction departs from germline at one end; a sequencing error may be responsible. This rearrangement joins TRBV15 to TRBJ1-1, with a possible D match to TRBD1 (6 bases). CDR1 and CDR2 from the germline V gene are LNHNV and YYDKDF (reference sequence). CDR3 length: 16 residues. For the CDR3, the DNA is TGTGCCACCAGCCTTTTTAAGGGGGAGATGAACACTGAAGCTCTCTTT. Amino acid sequence: CATSLFKGEMNTEALF.

The genes are TRBV6-1 and TRBJ1-1; the D is unclear. Germline V gives CDR1 MNHNS, CDR2 SASEGT. The CDR3 runs to 15 residues. V gave up 5 bases and J gave up 0 bases, with 13 bases separating them. The CDR3 is CASSSPPSMNTEAFF. In nucleotides, the CDR3 is TGTGCCAGCAGTTCCCCCCCAAGTATGAACACTGAAGCTTTCTTT.

This clone was counted only a few times. The chain has TRBV2 and TRBJ2-7; weak D call: TRBD1 (6 bases). The germline CDR1 and CDR2 sequences are SNHLY and FYNNEI. This CDR3 contains 13 residues. V was cut by 2 bases and J by 4 bases, with 9 bases left in between. In DNA form, the CDR3 reads TGTGCCAGCAGTGAATGGGGGCAATACGAGCAGTACTTC. Its translation: CASSEWGQYEQYF.

A few counts support this clone. Possible read error: a much larger clone is one base away. As the CDR3 is not closed by the conserved phenylalanine or tryptophan, this likely results from a read error. Within the sample, other DNA sequences also encode this same CDR3. V usage is TRBV19 and J usage is TRBJ1-5; no clear D. The CDR3 loop spans 14 amino acids. V lost 0 bases to trimming and J lost 4 bases, with 7 bases between them. Germline V gives CDR1 LNHDA, CDR2 SQIVND (reference sequence). CDR3 amino acids: CASSIDGRNQPQHL. DNA for the CDR3: TGTGCCAGTAGTATAGACGGCCGAAATCAGCCCCAGCATCTT.

V and J are TRBV3-1 and TRBJ1-2; D might be TRBD1 (6 bases). Trimming pared 2 bases from V and 7 bases from J, leaving 11 bases between. The V gene's germline CDR1 is LGHDT and CDR2 YNNKEL (reference sequence). The CDR3 runs to 13 residues. The CDR3 loop is CASSQQGLRGYTF. CDR3 DNA: TGTGCCAGCAGCCAACAGGGGTTGCGTGGCTACACCTTC.

This clone was observed at least ten times. The V and J genes are TRBV28 and TRBJ2-1, with D possibly TRBD1 on 6 matching bases. V gave up 4 bases and J gave up 9 bases, with 16 bases separating them. CDR1 and CDR2 from the germline V gene are MDHEN and SYDVKM. This CDR3 has 14 residues. CDR3 sequence: CASSYRGQTGEQFF. The CDR3, as DNA: TGTGCCAGCAGTTACCGAGGACAGACAGGTGAGCAGTTCTTC. Using reference TRBV28 and TRBJ2-1 for the parts outside the CDR3, the full variable domain is DVKVTQSSRYLVKRTGEKVFLECVQDMDHENMFWYRQDPGLGLRLIYFSYDVKMKEKGDIPEGYSVSREKKERFSLILESASTNQTSMYLCASSYRGQTGEQFFGPGTRLTVL.

This clone was seen many times. V gene TRBV20-1 combines with J gene TRBJ2-1, with 13 positions matching TRBD2. The V gene's germline CDR1 is DFQATT and CDR2 SNEGSKA (reference sequence). V trimming: 5 bases; J trimming: 0 bases; junction bases outside the gene matches: 16. The CDR3 is 20 residues long. CDR3 amino acids: CSAQLGGLAGDLISYNEQFF. For the CDR3, the DNA is TGCAGTGCTCAACTAGGAGGACTAGCGGGGGACCTGATCTCCTACAATGAGCAGTTCTTC.